The 27 T cell receptor beta chains reported below all come from one sample, sequenced in a study of T cells in Graves' hyperthyroidism and ophthalmopathy. The investigators amplified TCR beta CDR3 regions from RNA transcripts. During a first-round RT-PCR of the TCR CDR3, the HTBI primer set was used. Each CDR3 protein gets one entry after TCRdb re-called the multiplex PCR reads with MiXCR. The repertoire holds hundreds of thousands of distinct CDR3 sequences, with 20% to 25% as singletons. Specimen: blood. The receptors stem from a man aged 25 to 40 with Graves' ophthalmopathy.

The chain is built from TRBV7-9 and TRBJ1-6; 9 bases are shared with TRBD1. J was trimmed by 7 bases and V by 0 bases; bases with no gene match: 4. Germline values: CDR1 SEHNR, CDR2 FQNEAQ (reference sequence). This CDR3 has 16 residues. The CDR3 spells CASSLASGQGNSPLHF. In DNA form, the CDR3 reads TGTGCCAGCAGCTTAGCGTCCGGACAGGGGAATTCACCCCTCCACTTT. The variable domain in full, completed from reference TRBV7-9 and TRBJ1-6, reads DTGVSQNPRHKITKRGQNVTFRCDPISEHNRLYWYRQTLGQGPEFLTYFQNEAQLEKSRLLSDRFSAERPKGSFSTLEIQRTEQGDSAMYLCASSLASGQGNSPLHFGNGTRLTVT.

The table lists this clonotype with many counts. V is TRBV6-1 and J is TRBJ2-7, with 12 bases matching TRBD1. Germline V gene lookup returns CDR1 MNHNS and CDR2 SASEGT. The CDR3 runs to 15 residues. Unmatched junction bases numbered 5, after V lost 6 bases and J lost 2 bases. The CDR3 bases are TGTGCCAGCAGCGAGGGACAGGGGGCTACCTACGAGCAGTACTTC. Translated, it gives CASSEGQGATYEQYF.

The V and J genes are TRBV4-1 and TRBJ1-4; tentatively, D is TRBD1 (5 bases). Deletions cut 6 bases from V and 3 bases from J, with 8 bases between. There are 13 residues in the CDR3. The germline V gene encodes CDR1 MGHRA and CDR2 YSYEKL. The CDR3 loop reads CASRGTSNEKLFF. In DNA form, the CDR3 reads TGCGCCAGCAGGGGGACCTCTAATGAAAAACTGTTTTTT.

The CDR3 DNA reads as TGTGCCAGCAGCCGAAACCGGGGGGGCGGATCCTACTACGAGCAGTACTTC. Its translation is CASSRNRGGGSYYEQYF. This chain joins TRBV6-2 or TRBV6-3 and TRBJ2-7, with 8 positions matching TRBD2. The CDR3 extends over 17 amino acids. Germline CDR1 is MNHEY and CDR2 is SVGEGT. Unmatched junction bases numbered 16, after V lost 6 bases and J lost 3 bases.

J is TRBJ2-5 and V is TRBV18; D is ambiguous. Trimming stripped 5 bases from V and 2 bases from J, with 12 bases between. The germline gives CDR1 KGHSH, CDR2 LQKENI. The CDR3 runs 14 residues. The CDR3 loop reads CASSMGTGQETQYF. The CDR3, as DNA: TGTGCCAGCTCAATGGGCACGGGTCAAGAGACCCAGTACTTC.

This clonotype was counted ten times or more. The chain couples TRBV11-2 to TRBJ2-5; TRBD2 agrees at 10 bases. This CDR3 has 17 residues. Per germline, CDR1 SGHAT and CDR2 FQNNGV. V shed 1 base, J shed 5 bases, and the junction held 10 bases outside the gene matches. CDR3 coding DNA: TGTGCCAGCAGCTTAGCGTCTAGCGGGAGATGGAGGGAGACCCAGTACTTC. Translated: CASSLASSGRWRETQYF.

This chain uses TRBV20-1 with TRBJ2-3, with 9 bases lining up with TRBD1. Germline V gene sequence: CDR1 DFQATT, CDR2 SNEGSKA (reference sequence). The CDR3 length is 15 residues. After removal of 4 bases from V and 4 bases from J, the junction contained 9 bases not matched to a gene. The CDR3 here is CSANRPGQGSDTQYF. The CDR3 DNA is TGCAGTGCTAACCGTCCTGGACAGGGGTCAGATACGCAGTATTTT.

The table lists this clonotype with a few counts. The CDR3 here is CASRAQGPLLKSSYNSPLHF. The CDR3 coding sequence is TGTGCCAGCAGAGCACAGGGGCCTTTATTGAAGAGCTCCTATAATTCACCCCTCCACTTT. The rearrangement links TRBV6-1 to TRBJ1-6; 7 positions agree with TRBD1. Trimming took 6 bases from V and 0 from J; bases not matched to a gene: 17. This CDR3 has 20 amino acids. CDR1 is MNHNS and CDR2 is SASEGT in the germline V gene.

The chain combines TRBV4-2 with TRBJ2-2; perhaps TRBD2 as D (6 bases). The germline V gene has CDR1 LGHNA and CDR2 YNFKEQ. The CDR3 loop spans 15 amino acids. Trimming took 1 base from V and 4 from J, leaving 10 bases between them. For the CDR3, the DNA is TGTGCCAGCAGCCAAGGAAATAGCGGCACCGGGGAGCTGTTTTTT. It is translated as CASSQGNSGTGELFF.

At least ten counts were recorded for this clonotype. The chain links TRBV5-1 to TRBJ1-1; D ambiguous. There are 16 residues in the CDR3. The germline V gene encodes CDR1 SGHRS and CDR2 YFSETQ. Trimming took 0 bases from V and 3 from J, leaving 15 bases between them. CDR3 DNA sequence: TGCGCCAGCAGCTTGGCTTCGGGAGGTTGGGACACTGAAGCTTTCTTT. This sequence encodes CASSLASGGWDTEAFF.

The rearrangement joins TRBV5-1 to TRBJ2-1; 7 bases fit TRBD1. CDR3 length: 13 residues. Germline CDR1 is SGHRS and CDR2 is YFSETQ. The V gene end was trimmed by 5 bases and the J gene end by 7 bases; junction bases not matched to a gene: 6. The CDR3 region is CASRTGLGNEQFF. The CDR3 coding sequence is TGCGCCAGCAGGACAGGGTTGGGGAATGAGCAGTTCTTC.

The sample holds a few counts of this clonotype. J is TRBJ2-7 and V is TRBV7-2; perhaps D is TRBD1 or TRBD2 (5 bases each). The V and J ends lost 4 bases and 7 bases respectively, with 20 bases between them. This CDR3 is built from 15 residues. CDR1 is SGHTA, CDR2 FQGNSA, per germline. As DNA, the CDR3 is TGTGCCAGCAGCTCCTCCAGGGACCATTCGTGGGAGCAGTACTTC. It specifies CASSSSRDHSWEQYF.

This clonotype was seen just once. The CDR3 DNA sequence: TGCAGTGCTAGAGCGAATTTAGGACTACTAACCTACGAGCAGTACTTC. Translating it yields CSARANLGLLTYEQYF. The chain employs TRBV20-1 and TRBJ2-7, with D possibly TRBD2 on 6 matching bases. This CDR3 comprises 16 residues. Trimming cost V 1 base and J 2 bases, with 18 bases left between them. CDR1 and CDR2 from the germline V gene are DFQATT and SNEGSKA (reference sequence).

As concerns this clonotype: Sequence at one end of the junction differs from germline and may be a read error. The chain couples TRBV6-1 to TRBJ1-1, with D unresolved. This CDR3 has 12 amino acids. From germline, CDR1 is MNHNS and CDR2 SASEGT. Here the CDR3 DNA reads TGTGCCAGCAGTGCGAGGGTACGTGAAGCTTCCTTT. Protein sequence: CASSARVREASF.

On this clonotype: A much larger clone differs from this one at a single base, so this may be a read error. The chain recombines TRBV30 with TRBJ2-7; perhaps D is TRBD1 or TRBD2 (5 bases each). CDR1 and CDR2 from the germline V gene are GTSNPN and SVGIG (reference sequence). The CDR3 contains 14 residues. Deletions cut 4 bases from V and 5 bases from J, with 18 bases between. The DNA for the CDR3 is TGTGCCTGGACTGTACGAGGGGTCTGGGACGAGCAGTACTTC. This codes for CAWTVRGVWDEQYF.

CDR3 region: CAWSRSTPNEQFF. The DNA for the CDR3 is TGTGCCTGGTCTAGGAGTACACCCAATGAGCAGTTCTTC. This chain links TRBV30 with TRBJ2-1; no clear D gene. Per germline, CDR1 GTSNPN and CDR2 SVGIG (reference sequence). Trimming took off 5 bases at V and 6 bases at J, with 14 bases between the two ends. CDR3 length: 13 amino acids.

This clonotype was counted ten times or more. The J gene is TRBJ1-2, the V gene TRBV6-2 or TRBV6-3, with unresolved D. Germline V gives CDR1 MNHEY, CDR2 SVGEGT. V was clipped by 2 bases and J by 3 bases, with 7 bases between them. The CDR3 loop spans 13 amino acids. CDR3 nucleotide sequence: TGTGCCAGCAGTTACCCCGGGGACTATGGCTACACCTTC. It yields the protein CASSYPGDYGYTF.

At least ten counts were recorded for this clonotype. V gene TRBV7-8 combines with J gene TRBJ2-7, with D perhaps TRBD2 (6 bases). The CDR3 runs 15 residues. Trimming took 1 base from V and 7 from J, leaving 17 bases between them. Germline CDR1 is SGHVS and CDR2 is FQNEAQ. The CDR3 reads CASSLVLRDPLEQYF. CDR3 nucleotides: TGTGCCAGCAGCTTAGTTTTGCGGGATCCACTGGAGCAGTACTTC.

This clonotype has at least ten counts. The V and J genes are TRBV28 and TRBJ1-5, with D possibly matching TRBD1 (5 bases). CDR1 and CDR2 from the germline V gene are MDHEN and SYDVKM. The V end was cut by 8 bases, the J end by 5 bases, with 22 bases between. This CDR3 is built from 16 residues. Here the CDR3 DNA reads TGTGCCAGCTATGAGGGCTTAGGACGGGGGTATCAGCCCCAGCATTTT. Translating it yields CASYEGLGRGYQPQHF.

The rearrangement joins TRBV29-1 to TRBJ2-2; D gene uncertain. V lost 6 bases and J lost 1, with 6 bases in between. The germline CDR1 and CDR2 sequences are SQVTM and ANQGSEA. The CDR3 extends over 12 amino acids. The CDR3 nucleotides read TGCAGCGTAACCAGGAACACCGGGGAGCTGTTTTTT. Translation gives CSVTRNTGELFF.

V is TRBV7-9 and J is TRBJ2-1; D is ambiguous. This CDR3 comprises 16 residues. Germline CDR1 SEHNR, CDR2 FQNEAQ (reference sequence). The V end was cut by 5 bases, the J end by 0 bases, with 14 bases between. The CDR3 spells CASSPRPLDSYNEQFF. As DNA, the CDR3 is TGTGCCAGCAGCCCCCGTCCATTAGACTCCTACAATGAGCAGTTCTTC.

The table lists this clonotype with a count of one. This chain uses TRBV5-1 with TRBJ2-5; perhaps TRBD2 as D (6 bases). Germline V gene data show CDR1 as SGHRS and CDR2 as YFSETQ. V was shortened by 5 bases and J by 4 bases, with 18 bases between the two germline ends. CDR3 length: 15 amino acids. CDR3 sequence: CASSHGGPGGETQYF. The CDR3 nucleotides read TGCGCCAGCAGTCACGGCGGACCCGGGGGAGAGACCCAGTACTTC.

Regarding this clonotype: A much larger clone lies one base from this, so it may be a read error. This chain connects TRBV12-3 or TRBV12-4 to TRBJ1-1; D not resolved. V was pared by 7 bases and J by 1 base, with 7 bases between. The CDR3 totals 12 residues. CDR3 bases: TGTGCCAGCAAGCGGGGGAACACTGAAGCTTTCTTT. Amino acids: CASKRGNTEAFF.

The gene calls are TRBV18 and TRBJ2-2; 9 nucleotides match TRBD1. The CDR3 extends over 18 amino acids. Germline V CDR1 and CDR2: KGHSH, LQKENI. V trimming: 6 bases; J trimming: 0 bases; junction bases outside the gene matches: 11. In nucleotides, the CDR3 is TGTGCCAGCTCGGGCGGGACAGGGACGTTCGCGAACACCGGGGAGCTGTTTTTT. It specifies CASSGGTGTFANTGELFF.

This chain joins TRBV9 and TRBJ2-5, with 7 bases identical to TRBD1. The CDR3 length is 16 residues. Trimming cost V 3 bases and J 5 bases; bases outside gene matches: 13. Germline V gene lookup returns CDR1 SGDLS and CDR2 YYNGEE. The CDR3 sequence is CASSAGTVRSGETQYF. The CDR3 DNA reads TGTGCCAGCAGCGCCGGGACAGTTCGGTCAGGGGAGACCCAGTACTTC.

The genes are TRBV5-1 and TRBJ2-7, with 13 positions matching TRBD2. The CDR3 runs 15 residues. Trimming removed 2 bases from V and 6 bases from J; junction bases left unmatched: 5. In germline, CDR1 is SGHRS, CDR2 YFSETQ. In DNA form, the CDR3 reads TGCGCCAGCAGCTTAGGACTAGCGGGAGCTCTCGAGCAGTACTTC. Its translation: CASSLGLAGALEQYF.

This clonotype was observed many times. The gene calls are TRBV11-2 and TRBJ1-1, with D possibly being TRBD1 (6 bases). The CDR3 runs to 16 residues. Per germline, CDR1 SGHAT and CDR2 FQNNGV. Trimming took 5 bases from V and 2 from J, leaving 18 bases between them. The CDR3 nucleotides read TGTGCCAGCAGCCCAGTAATGGGACACGAAAACACTGAAGCTTTCTTT. It yields the protein CASSPVMGHENTEAFF.